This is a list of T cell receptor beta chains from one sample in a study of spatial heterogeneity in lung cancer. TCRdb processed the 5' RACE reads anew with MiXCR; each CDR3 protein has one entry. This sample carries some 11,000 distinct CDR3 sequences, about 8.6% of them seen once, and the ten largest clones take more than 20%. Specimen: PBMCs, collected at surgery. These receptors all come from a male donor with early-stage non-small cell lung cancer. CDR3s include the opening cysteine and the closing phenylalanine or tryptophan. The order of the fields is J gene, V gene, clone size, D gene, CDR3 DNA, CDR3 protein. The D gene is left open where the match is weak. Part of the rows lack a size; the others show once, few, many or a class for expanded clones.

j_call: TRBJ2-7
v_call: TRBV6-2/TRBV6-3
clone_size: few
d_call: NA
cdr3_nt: TGTGCCAGCACTAACGTAGCCCCCGAGCAGTACTTC
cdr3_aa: CASTNVAPEQYF

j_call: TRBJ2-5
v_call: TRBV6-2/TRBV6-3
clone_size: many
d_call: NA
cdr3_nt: TGTGCCAGCAGGAACAGCGTGAGGAGGTGGCAAGAGACCCAGTACTTC
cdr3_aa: CASRNSVRRWQETQYF

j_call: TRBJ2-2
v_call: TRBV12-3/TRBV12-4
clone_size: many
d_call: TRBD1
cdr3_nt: TGTGCCAGCAGTGACACAGGGGAGAGGTACACCGGGGAGCTGTTTTTT
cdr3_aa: CASSDTGERYTGELFF

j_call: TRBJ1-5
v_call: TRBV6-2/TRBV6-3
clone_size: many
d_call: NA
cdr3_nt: TGTGCCAGCAGTACAGCGGGGGGGAGCAATCAGCCCCAGCATTTT
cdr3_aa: CASSTAGGSNQPQHF

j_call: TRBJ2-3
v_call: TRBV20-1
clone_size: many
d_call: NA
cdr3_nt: TGCAGTGCTAGGGTACTCCCGCCTTTGGCAGATACGCAGTATTTT
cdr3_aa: CSARVLPPLADTQYF

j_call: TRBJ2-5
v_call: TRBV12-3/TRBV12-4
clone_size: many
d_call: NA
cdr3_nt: TGTGCCAGCAGTCTAGGGGTGAGCAGGGAGACCCAGTACTTC
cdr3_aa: CASSLGVSRETQYF

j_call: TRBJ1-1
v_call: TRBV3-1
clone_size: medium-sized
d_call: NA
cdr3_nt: TGTGCCAGCAGCCAGGCCGGGTCCCGGGCTTTCTTT
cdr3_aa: CASSQAGSRAFF

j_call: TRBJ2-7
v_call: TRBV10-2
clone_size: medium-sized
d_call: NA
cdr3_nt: TGCGCCAGCGGACTACTTTCCTACGAGCAGTACTTC
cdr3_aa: CASGLLSYEQYF

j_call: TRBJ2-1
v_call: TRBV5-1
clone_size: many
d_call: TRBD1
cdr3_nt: TGCGCCAGCAGCTTCACAGGGGGAAGGTCGAATGAGCAGTTCTTC
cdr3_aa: CASSFTGGRSNEQFF

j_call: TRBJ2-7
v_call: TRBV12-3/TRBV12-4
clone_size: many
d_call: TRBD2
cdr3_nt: TGTGCCAGTAGCGGGGGACCCTACGAGCAGTACTTC
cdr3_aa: CASSGGPYEQYF

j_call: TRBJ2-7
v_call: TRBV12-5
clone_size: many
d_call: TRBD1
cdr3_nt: TGTGCTAGTGGTTTGGTAACGGGACAGTTCGGCTCCTACGAGCAGTACTTC
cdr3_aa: CASGLVTGQFGSYEQYF

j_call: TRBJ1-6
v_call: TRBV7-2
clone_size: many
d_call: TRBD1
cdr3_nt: TGTGCCAGCAGAGACGGACAGGGCCATTCACCCCTCCACTTT
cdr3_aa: CASRDGQGHSPLHF

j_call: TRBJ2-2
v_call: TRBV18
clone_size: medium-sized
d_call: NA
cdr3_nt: TGTGCCAGCTCGCCAGACTCGATTAACACCGGGGAGCTGTTTTTT
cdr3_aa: CASSPDSINTGELFF

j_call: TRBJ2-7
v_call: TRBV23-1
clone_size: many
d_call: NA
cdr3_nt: TGCGCCAGCAGGGGGTGCGAGCAGTACTTC
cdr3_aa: CASRGCEQYF

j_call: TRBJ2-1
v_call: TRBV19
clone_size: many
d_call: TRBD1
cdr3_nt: TGTGCCAGTAGTATAGATCAGGGGGCGCGGGATGAGCAGTTCTTC
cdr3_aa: CASSIDQGARDEQFF

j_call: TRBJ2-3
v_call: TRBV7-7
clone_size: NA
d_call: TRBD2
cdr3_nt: TGTGCCAGCAGCCCCATAGCGGGGGGGGCTAGCACAGATACGCAGTATTTT
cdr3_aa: CASSPIAGGASTDTQYF

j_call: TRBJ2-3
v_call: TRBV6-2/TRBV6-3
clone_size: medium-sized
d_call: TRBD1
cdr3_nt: TGTGCCAGCAGTTATGAGGGGGCGTTGAGTACGCAGTATTTT
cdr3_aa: CASSYEGALSTQYF

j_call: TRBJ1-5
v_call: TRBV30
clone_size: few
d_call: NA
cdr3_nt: TGTGCCCCTCCAGGGTACGGCAATCAGCCCCAGCATTTT
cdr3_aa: CAPPGYGNQPQHF

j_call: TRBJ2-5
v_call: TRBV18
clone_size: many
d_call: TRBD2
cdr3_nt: TGTGCCAGCTTCCTGGGACTAGCGGGGGACCAAGAGACCCAGTACTTC
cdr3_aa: CASFLGLAGDQETQYF

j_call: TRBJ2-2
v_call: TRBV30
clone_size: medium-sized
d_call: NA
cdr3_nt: TGTGCCTGGAGTGTACGAACCGGGGAGCTGTTTTTT
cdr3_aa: CAWSVRTGELFF

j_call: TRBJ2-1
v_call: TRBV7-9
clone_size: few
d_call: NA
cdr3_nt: TGTGCCAGCAGCGTGACTAGTCCCTATGAGCAGTTCTTC
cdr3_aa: CASSVTSPYEQFF

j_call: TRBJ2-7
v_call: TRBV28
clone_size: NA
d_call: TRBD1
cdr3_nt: TGTGCCAGCAGGGGGGACAGATTCTACGAGCAGTACTTC
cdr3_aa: CASRGDRFYEQYF

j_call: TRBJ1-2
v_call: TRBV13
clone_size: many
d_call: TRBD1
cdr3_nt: TGTGCCAGCAGCTCCCGGGACAGGGTGAAGACCTTC
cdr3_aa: CASSSRDRVKTF

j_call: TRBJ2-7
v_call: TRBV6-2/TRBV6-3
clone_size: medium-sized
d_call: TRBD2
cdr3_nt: TGTGCCAGCAGTTTACTAGCGGGGGCATATGGGAGCTCCTACGAGCAGTACTTC
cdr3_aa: CASSLLAGAYGSSYEQYF

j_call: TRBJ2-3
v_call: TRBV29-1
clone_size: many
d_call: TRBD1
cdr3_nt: TGCGGACAGGCTATCAGCACAGATACGCAGTATTTT
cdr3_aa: CGQAISTDTQYF

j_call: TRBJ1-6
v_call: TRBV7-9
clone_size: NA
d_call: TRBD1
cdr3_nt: TGTGCCAGCAGTTCGACAGGGGGGCATAATTCACCCCTCCACTTT
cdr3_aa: CASSSTGGHNSPLHF

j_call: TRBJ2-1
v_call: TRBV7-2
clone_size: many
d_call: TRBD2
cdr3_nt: TGTGCCAGCAGCTTAGTACGGGCGGGGGGTTACAATGAGCAGTTCTTC
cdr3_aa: CASSLVRAGGYNEQFF

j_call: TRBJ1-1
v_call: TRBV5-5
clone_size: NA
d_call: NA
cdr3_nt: TGTGCCAGCAGCTTAGACTACACTGAAGCTTTCTTT
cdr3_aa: CASSLDYTEAFF

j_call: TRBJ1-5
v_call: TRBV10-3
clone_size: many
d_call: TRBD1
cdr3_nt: TGTGCCTTAACAGGGGCCCCCTTCTATAGCAATCAGCCCCAGCATTTT
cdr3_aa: CALTGAPFYSNQPQHF

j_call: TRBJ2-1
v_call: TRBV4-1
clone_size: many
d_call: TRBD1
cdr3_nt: TGCGCCAGCAGCCAAGAACAGGGGCCGATGGACAATGAGCAGTTCTTC
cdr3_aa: CASSQEQGPMDNEQFF

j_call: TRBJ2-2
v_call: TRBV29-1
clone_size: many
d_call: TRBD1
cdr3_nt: TGCAGCGTTGAGATGGGACAGCCCACCGGGGAGCTGTTTTTT
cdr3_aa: CSVEMGQPTGELFF

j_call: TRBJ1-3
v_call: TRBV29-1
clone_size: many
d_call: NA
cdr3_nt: TGCAGCGTTGGTCCAGGAGGAGATGGAAACACCATATATTTT
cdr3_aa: CSVGPGGDGNTIYF